The sample holds many counts of the clone carrying this T cell receptor beta chain. A single record per CDR3 protein comes from TCRdb applying MiXCR to the reads. The table has 130,000 or so distinct CDR3 sequences, 5.5% to 8% seen once; the top ten hold about a sixth. The data derive from a study of T cell repertoires in cytomegalovirus infection. CDR1 is LNHDA, CDR2 SQIVND, per germline (reference sequence). The CDR3 spans 15 residues. V lost 1 base to trimming and J lost 4 bases, with 12 bases between them. The sample was PBMCs. This clonotype originated in a human donor in good health (CMV status not recorded). Some clones in this sample may be carry-over from other donors' samples. This sequence joins TRBV19 and TRBJ2-3; no definite D call. CDR3 nucleotides: TGTGCCAGTAGTATAGTTTCTACTGGGGCAGATACGCAGTATTTT. This translates into CASSIVSTGADTQYF. Full variable domain (missing parts from reference TRBV19 and TRBJ2-3): DGGITQSPKYLFRKEGQNVTLSCEQNLNHDAMYWYRQDPGQGLRLIYYSQIVNDFQKGDIAEGYSVSREKKESFPLTVTSAQKNPTAFYLCASSIVSTGADTQYFGPGTRLTVL.